The 9 T cell receptor beta chains below all came from one sample that was sequenced in a study of identical twins. Via MiXCR, TCRdb re-called the 5' RACE reads, giving one row per CDR3 protein. The top ten hold about 0.91% of the sample, which has 500,000 to 600,000 distinct CDR3 sequences, approximately 22% seen once. The same sample was also used in a study of T cells expressing NK-cell markers.

Sequenced: CD4+ T cells sorted from blood. All receptors come from a woman under 30 in good health.

The DNA for the CDR3 is TGTGCCATCAGTGCGGGTCTAGCGGGGTTATCTGGCAATGAGCAGTTCTTC. This encodes CAISAGLAGLSGNEQFF. The chain has TRBV10-3 and TRBJ2-1, with 9 bases identical to TRBD2. The CDR3 loop spans 17 amino acids. Germline V gene data show CDR1 as ENHRY and CDR2 as SYGVKD. J gave up 6 bases and V 4 bases, and 13 bases lay outside the gene matches.

The chain couples TRBV18 to TRBJ2-1; possibly TRBD2 for D (6 bases). There are 15 residues in the CDR3. The V gene lost 0 bases and the J gene lost 6 bases, with 12 bases spanning the gap. CDR1 is KGHSH, CDR2 LQKENI, per germline. This CDR3 reads CASSPPRGGVNEQFF. The CDR3 DNA reads as TGTGCCAGCTCACCACCTCGGGGCGGGGTCAATGAGCAGTTCTTC.

This clonotype came up a few times. The chain is built from TRBV12-3 or TRBV12-4 and TRBJ1-1; 8 bases fit TRBD1. Trimming removed 1 base from V and 6 bases from J; junction bases left unmatched: 7. CDR3 length: 15 amino acids. The CDR3 nucleotides are TGTGCCAGCAGTTTAGTTAGGCAGGGGGCTGCTGAAGCTTTCTTT. Translated: CASSLVRQGAAEAFF.

This sequence joins TRBV24-1 and TRBJ2-1; no clear D gene. Trimming pared 3 bases from V and 2 bases from J, leaving 10 bases between. The CDR3 sequence is 15 residues long. Per the germline V gene, CDR1 is KGHDR and CDR2 is SFDVKD. CDR3 DNA sequence: TGTGCCACCAGTGATATTACAGATCCCTACAATGAGCAGTTCTTC. Translated: CATSDITDPYNEQFF.

The sample holds a few counts of this clonotype. The chain recombines TRBV20-1 with TRBJ2-7; D gene ambiguous. V was shortened by 6 bases and J by 7 bases, with 16 bases between the two germline ends. The CDR3 consists of 12 residues. Germline V gene data show CDR1 as DFQATT and CDR2 as SNEGSKA (reference sequence). The CDR3 sequence: CSARVDPMEQYF. The CDR3 DNA reads TGCAGTGCCCGCGTGGACCCCATGGAGCAGTACTTC.

This clonotype has more than one count but fewer than ten. The rearrangement joins TRBV12-3 or TRBV12-4 to TRBJ2-7, with D possibly called TRBD1 or TRBD2 (5 bases each). The CDR3 covers 15 residues. V lost 6 bases, J lost 0 bases, and 15 bases lay in between. CDR3 protein: CASSSGPFSSYEQYF. CDR3 coding DNA: TGTGCCAGCAGCTCGGGACCCTTCAGCTCCTACGAGCAGTACTTC.

The chain is built from TRBV20-1 and TRBJ2-7; 9 positions match TRBD2. Trimming took 5 bases from V and 2 from J; bases not matched to a gene: 7. In germline, CDR1 is DFQATT, CDR2 SNEGSKA (reference sequence). This CDR3 region has 14 residues. This chain's CDR3 is CSAYTSGFTYEQYF. Written as DNA, the CDR3 is TGCAGTGCTTATACTAGCGGGTTCACCTACGAGCAGTACTTC.

The rearrangement joins TRBV20-1 to TRBJ2-1, with a possible D match to TRBD2 (6 bases). Trimming removed 7 bases at V and 7 bases at J, with 23 bases between. CDR3 length: 15 amino acids. Germline V gives CDR1 DFQATT, CDR2 SNEGSKA (reference sequence). The CDR3 nucleotides are TGCAGTGGTTTGAACAGACGGGAGAGATTGAATGAGCAGTTCTTC. It specifies CSGLNRRERLNEQFF.

This clonotype occurred a few times. The genes are TRBV7-3 and TRBJ2-5, with D tentatively TRBD1 (6 bases). Germline V gives CDR1 SGHTA, CDR2 FQGTGA. The CDR3 runs 14 residues. V gave up 1 base and J gave up 4 bases, with 10 bases separating them. The CDR3 loop is CASSLNAGAETQYF. CDR3 DNA: TGTGCCAGCAGCTTAAATGCAGGGGCAGAGACCCAGTACTTC.